The 21 T cell receptor beta chains listed next were all sequenced from one sample in a study of T cells in Graves' hyperthyroidism and ophthalmopathy. Amplification targeted TCR beta CDR3 regions from RNA transcripts. HTBI primers were the set used in a first-round RT-PCR of the TCR CDR3. TCRdb called the multiplex PCR reads again in MiXCR, with one record for every CDR3 protein. The sample records fewer than 600,000 distinct CDR3 sequences, under 15% being singletons. What was sequenced was blood. Receptors were obtained from a woman aged 18-29 years with Graves' hyperthyroidism.

This clonotype was counted many times. The chain has TRBV12-3 or TRBV12-4 and TRBJ1-6; D uncertain. Trimming left V 5 bases short and J 10 bases short, with 18 bases between. The CDR3 loop spans 15 amino acids. The CDR3, as DNA: TGTGCCAGCAGTGACGGGGATCCGCTACGGTCACCCCTCCACTTT. The encoded protein is CASSDGDPLRSPLHF.

This clonotype has ten or more counts. The gene calls are TRBV6-5 and TRBJ2-1, with 10 nucleotides matching TRBD2. The CDR3 extends over 15 amino acids. V shed 2 bases and J 4 bases; nucleotides not matched to a gene: 2. From germline, CDR1 is MNHEY and CDR2 SVGAGI. DNA of the CDR3: TGTGCCAGCAGTTACATAGCGGGGGGATACAATGAGCAGTTCTTC. As protein: CASSYIAGGYNEQFF.

Details on this clonotype: With a much larger clone just one base away, this may be a read error. The chain is built from TRBV12-3 or TRBV12-4 and TRBJ2-1; unclear D gene. Trimming removed 3 bases from V and 5 bases from J, with 11 bases in between. This CDR3 comprises 14 residues. The CDR3 protein is CASSFGGTHNEQFF. In DNA form, the CDR3 reads TGTGCCAGCAGTTTCGGCGGAACCCACAATGAGCAGTTCTTC.

The chain recombines TRBV19 with TRBJ2-7; TRBD1 aligns across 9 bases. Germline V CDR1 and CDR2: LNHDA, SQIVND (reference sequence). V dropped 5 bases and J dropped 4; count of bases not matched to a gene: 9. The CDR3 is made up of 15 amino acids. The CDR3 DNA sequence: TGTGCCAGTAGTTCCGGACAGGGGATCTGGTACGAGCAGTACTTC. Encoded protein: CASSSGQGIWYEQYF.

This clonotype was observed a handful of times. A much larger clone sits a single nucleotide away, making a read error possible. The chain links TRBV2 to TRBJ2-7, with D unresolved. Germline assignment: CDR1 SNHLY and CDR2 FYNNEI. The CDR3 has 12 residues. The CDR3 DNA follows: TGTGCCAGCAGCTACTCCTCCTACGAGCGGTACTTC. Translation: CASSYSSYERYF.

This clonotype has just a few counts. The chain joins TRBV4-2 to TRBJ1-1; D is unresolved. CDR3 length equals 13 residues. Germline values: CDR1 LGHNA, CDR2 YNFKEQ. The ends were cut back, 4 bases at V and 7 bases at J, with 13 bases in the middle. The CDR3 sequence: CASSPRLGNEAFF. The CDR3 bases are TGTGCCAGCAGCCCCCGGTTGGGGAATGAAGCTTTCTTT.

Ten or more counts support this clonotype. The chain employs TRBV5-1 and TRBJ2-5; 12 bases are a match to TRBD2. V was clipped by 2 bases and J by 4 bases; unmatched bases: 9. CDR1 SGHRS and CDR2 YFSETQ come from the germline V gene. The CDR3 totals 17 residues. The CDR3 reads CASSFYPASGRGETQYF. In DNA form, the CDR3 reads TGCGCCAGCAGCTTTTATCCGGCTAGCGGGAGGGGAGAGACCCAGTACTTC.

The rearrangement joins TRBV20-1 to TRBJ1-3; TRBD1 aligns across 9 bases. This CDR3 has 15 amino acids. J lost 1 base, V lost 3 bases, and 4 bases had no gene match. The germline V gene encodes CDR1 DFQATT and CDR2 SNEGSKA (reference sequence). This CDR3 reads CSARGTGRSGNTIYF. DNA of the CDR3: TGCAGTGCTAGGGGGACAGGGCGGTCTGGAAACACCATATATTTT.

This clonotype showed up many times. This rearrangement joins TRBV11-2 to TRBJ2-1, with 13 nucleotides matching TRBD2. The trim removed 3 bases at V and 10 bases at J, leaving 6 bases unmatched. The CDR3 is 15 residues long. Per germline, CDR1 SGHAT and CDR2 FQNNGV. CDR3 sequence: CASSFRLAGGREQFF. CDR3 in DNA: TGTGCCAGCAGCTTTCGACTAGCGGGAGGCAGAGAGCAGTTCTTC.

The chain joins TRBV7-3 to TRBJ2-1; D unresolved. With 2 bases removed from V and 8 bases from J, the gap between germline ends came to 10 bases. Germline CDR1 SGHTA, CDR2 FQGTGA. CDR3 size: 13 residues. This CDR3 reads CASSLGPKDEQFF. The CDR3 region has the DNA TGTGCCAGCAGCTTAGGCCCTAAGGATGAGCAGTTCTTC.

This clonotype was counted many times. The chain joins TRBV20-1 to TRBJ2-5; D not certain. The V end lost 3 bases, the J end lost 5 bases, and 16 bases lay between the germline ends. This CDR3 comprises 14 residues. Germline loops: CDR1 DFQATT, CDR2 SNEGSKA (reference sequence). CDR3 amino acids: CSASDSEVGETQYF. Here the CDR3 DNA reads TGCAGTGCTAGCGACTCAGAGGTCGGGGAGACCCAGTACTTC.

This chain connects TRBV19 to TRBJ1-4, with 7 bases aligning to TRBD1. The V and J ends lost 6 bases and 3 bases, in that order; junction bases with no gene match: 1. Germline V gene lookup returns CDR1 LNHDA and CDR2 SQIVND (reference sequence). The CDR3 length is 13 residues. The CDR3 reads CASRDRANEKLFF. The CDR3 DNA sequence: TGTGCCAGTAGAGACAGGGCTAATGAAAAACTGTTTTTT.

The sample holds many counts of this clonotype. The chain carries TRBV12-3 or TRBV12-4 and TRBJ2-5; D might be TRBD2 (6 bases). This CDR3 contains 14 residues. V gave up 6 bases and J gave up 3 bases, with 14 bases separating them. CDR3 bases: TGTGCCAGCAGATCCTTTGGGGGGAAAGAGACCCAGTACTTC. It is translated as CASRSFGGKETQYF.

This clonotype was counted many times. The V and J genes are TRBV24-1 and TRBJ2-1; 8 positions agree with TRBD2. The germline CDR1 and CDR2 sequences are KGHDR and SFDVKD. The CDR3 covers 13 residues. The V segment lost 8 bases and the J segment 4 bases; nucleotides outside the gene matches: 3. CDR3 in DNA: TGTGCCACCAAGACTAGCGAATACAATGAGCAGTTCTTC. Protein sequence: CATKTSEYNEQFF.

The J gene is TRBJ2-3, the V gene TRBV11-3; 15 nucleotides agree with TRBD2. This CDR3 region has 17 residues. Trimming removed 5 bases from V and 4 bases from J; junction bases left unmatched: 7. Looked up from germline, CDR1 is SGHNT and CDR2 is YENEEA. The CDR3 region is CASSHGLAGGVADTQYF. The DNA of the CDR3 is TGTGCCAGCAGCCACGGACTAGCGGGAGGGGTTGCAGATACGCAGTATTTT.

CDR3 residues: CASSLVSSGNTGELFF. CDR3 nucleotide sequence: TGTGCCAGCAGCTTAGTATCTAGCGGGAACACCGGGGAGCTGTTTTTT. V and J are TRBV11-2 and TRBJ2-2, with TRBD2 identical over 7 bases. With 1 base clipped from V and 1 base from J, the junction kept 3 bases outside the gene matches. The germline V gene encodes CDR1 SGHAT and CDR2 FQNNGV. The CDR3 has 16 residues.

This clonotype was counted ten times or more. This rearrangement joins TRBV29-1 to TRBJ2-3; no reliable D call. This CDR3 has 12 amino acids. The V and J ends lost 0 bases and 5 bases respectively, with 6 bases between them. CDR1 SQVTM and CDR2 ANQGSEA come from the germline V gene. The CDR3 spells CSVEDLRDTQYF. The CDR3 nucleotides read TGCAGCGTTGAAGATCTTCGAGATACGCAGTATTTT.

The chain combines TRBV6-1 with TRBJ1-2, with 7 bases matching TRBD1. After removal of 8 bases from V and 7 bases from J, the junction contained 7 bases not matched to a gene. CDR3 length: 12 amino acids. Germline assignment: CDR1 MNHNS and CDR2 SASEGT. The CDR3 DNA sequence: TGTGCCAGCCACCCAACAGGGGTTGGCTACACCTTC. Its protein is CASHPTGVGYTF.

This clonotype was observed a few times. The chain joins TRBV5-5 to TRBJ2-1; D tentatively fits TRBD1 or TRBD2 (5 bases each). Germline CDR1 reads SGHKS; CDR2 reads YYEKEE (reference sequence). V dropped 5 bases and J dropped 7 bases, with 13 bases sitting between them. This CDR3 region has 13 residues. The CDR3 sequence is CASSPDWGNEQFF. The CDR3, as DNA: TGTGCCAGCAGTCCTGATTGGGGGAATGAGCAGTTCTTC.

About this clonotype: This may be a read error, as it is one base from a much larger clone. The V call is TRBV3-1, the J call TRBJ2-3; TRBD2 matches 7 bases. Germline CDR1 LGHDT, CDR2 YNNKEL (reference sequence). This CDR3 region has 14 residues. V shed 6 bases and J 4 bases; nucleotides not matched to a gene: 7. The CDR3 coding sequence is TGTGCCAGCAGGCTAGCGGTAGAGGCAGATACGCAGTATTTT. It is translated as CASRLAVEADTQYF.

A few counts support this clonotype. The chain uses TRBV5-5 and TRBJ2-7, with TRBD2 matching 9 bases. The germline V gene has CDR1 SGHKS and CDR2 YYEKEE (reference sequence). CDR3 length equals 15 residues. With V trimmed by 0 bases and J by 2 bases, 3 bases remained unmatched. The CDR3 reads CASSLGTSGPYEQYV. The CDR3 bases are TGTGCCAGCAGCTTGGGTACTAGCGGGCCCTACGAGCAGTACGTC.